The 7 T cell receptor beta chains reported below all come from one sample, sequenced in a study of blood T cell repertoires in COVID-19. Some clones are missing from TCRdb's copy, which holds only in-frame ones; the method was immunoSEQ multiplex PCR. The sample holds 50,000 to 60,000 clones, 90% seen once. Sequences were obtained from peripheral blood. These receptors were collected from a man aged 40-49 years with acute or convalescent COVID-19.

J is TRBJ1-5 and V is TRBV28; 7 nucleotides line up with TRBD1. This CDR3 spans 17 amino acids. Trimming cost V 1 base and J 0 bases; bases outside gene matches: 6. Germline assignment: CDR1 MDHEN and CDR2 SYDVKM. The CDR3: CASSLYFGDSSNQPQHF. CDR3 DNA sequence: TGTGCCAGCAGTTTATATTTTGGGGACAGTAGCAATCAGCCCCAGCATTTT. Complete variable domain (other parts from reference TRBV28 and TRBJ1-5): DVKVTQSSRYLVKRTGEKVFLECVQDMDHENMFWYRQDPGLGLRLIYFSYDVKMKEKGDIPEGYSVSREKKERFSLILESASTNQTSMYLCASSLYFGDSSNQPQHFGDGTRLSIL.

The chain is built from TRBV11-3 and TRBJ2-2; no firm D call. V lost 6 bases and J lost 2, with 4 bases in between. CDR3 length: 12 residues. Germline V gene sequence: CDR1 SGHNT, CDR2 YENEEA. The CDR3 DNA is TGTGCCAGCAGGACTAACACCGGGGAGCTGTTTTTT. It encodes CASRTNTGELFF.

The chain couples TRBV11-3 to TRBJ2-7; TRBD2 matches 11 bases. The CDR3 covers 16 residues. V was clipped by 1 base and J by 7 bases; unmatched bases: 9. Germline V gene data show CDR1 as SGHNT and CDR2 as YENEEA. The CDR3 DNA is TGTGCCAGCAGCTTAGTACTAGCGGGAGATCGGGAGGAGCAGTACTTC. It specifies CASSLVLAGDREEQYF.

V and J are TRBV6-4 and TRBJ1-1; possible D gene TRBD1, 5 bases. CDR1 MRHNA and CDR2 SNTAGT come from the germline V gene. CDR3 length: 13 amino acids. V lost 2 bases and J 5 bases, leaving 9 bases between the germline ends. The CDR3 here is CASSDRGYTEAFF. For the CDR3, the DNA is TGTGCCAGCAGTGACAGGGGATATACTGAAGCTTTCTTT.

The chain joins TRBV5-1 to TRBJ1-2; the D is unclear. Germline lookup yields CDR1 SGHRS and CDR2 YFSETQ. Trimming left V 4 bases short and J 2 bases short, with 6 bases between. This CDR3 has 12 amino acids. CDR3 in DNA: TGCGCCAGCAGCAAGGAGAACTATGGCTACACCTTC. Protein sequence: CASSKENYGYTF.

This rearrangement joins TRBV27 to TRBJ1-1, with D uncertain. This CDR3 is built from 13 residues. Deletions cut 5 bases from V and 4 bases from J, with 11 bases between. Germline CDR1 reads MNHEY; CDR2 reads SMNVEV (reference sequence). The DNA of the CDR3 is TGTGCCAGCAGTCCCACATTAACCACTGAAGCTTTCTTT. Its translation is CASSPTLTTEAFF.

The rearrangement joins TRBV11-3 to TRBJ2-1; 14 nucleotides match TRBD2. The J segment lost 5 bases and the V segment lost 5 bases, leaving 5 bases of the junction unmatched. There are 16 residues in the CDR3. Germline values: CDR1 SGHNT, CDR2 YENEEA. CDR3 DNA sequence: TGTGCCAGCAGCGTTGGACTAGCGGGAGGCAACAATGAGCAGTTCTTC. Translation gives CASSVGLAGGNNEQFF.